This TCR beta chain was retrieved from a study of control samples from healthy donors and cancer patients. Method: immunoSEQ multiplex PCR; TCRdb's copy keeps in-frame clones and lacks some. The sample holds 60,000 to 65,000 clones; 75% to 85% are singletons and the top ten take roughly 6%. This CDR3 has 14 amino acids. Trimming took off 7 bases at V and 7 bases at J, with 17 bases between the two ends. Germline CDR1 reads LNHDA; CDR2 reads SQIVND (reference sequence). The chain couples TRBV19 to TRBJ1-5; possibly TRBD1 for D (6 bases). This clonotype originated in a middle-aged man in good health. Sequenced material: blood. The CDR3, as DNA: TGTGCCAGTACCTCCGGGGGGGCGGACCAGCCCCAGCATTTT. This translates into CASTSGGADQPQHF.